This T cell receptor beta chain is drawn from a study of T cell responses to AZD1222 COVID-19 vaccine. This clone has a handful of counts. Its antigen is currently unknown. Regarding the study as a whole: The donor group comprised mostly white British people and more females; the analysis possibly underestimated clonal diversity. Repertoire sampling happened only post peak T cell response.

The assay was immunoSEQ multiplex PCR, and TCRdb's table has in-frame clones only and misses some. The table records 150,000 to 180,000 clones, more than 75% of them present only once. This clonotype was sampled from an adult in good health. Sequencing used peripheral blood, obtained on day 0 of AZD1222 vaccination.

The CDR3 loop is CASSLQGGDQPQHF. The CDR3 coding sequence is TGTGCCAGCAGTTTACAGGGTGGTGATCAGCCCCAGCATTTT. The genes are TRBV9 and TRBJ1-5, with D maybe TRBD1 (6 bases). The CDR3 runs 14 residues. V was clipped by 5 bases and J by 5 bases, with 14 bases between them. Germline lookup yields CDR1 SGDLS and CDR2 YYNGEE.